The next 21 T cell receptor delta chains were all read from a single sample in a study of γδ T cells in repeated Plasmodium falciparum infection. Gammadelta T cells were flow-sorted from PBMC into Vgamma9/Vdelta2+ and Vdelta2-negative populations for bulk analysis. TCRdb reanalysed the multiplex PCR reads with CATT. The table lists some 51,000 delta-chain clones, around 2% of them singletons. Sequenced: gamma-delta T cells from blood. Every receptor here comes from a pool of human donors (malaria-infected and uninfected, not separated).

This clone was seen more than once but under ten times. For this DNA, TCRdb reports the protein of a much larger clone, which diverges at residue 14, most likely from a read error; the protein presented here is translated directly from the DNA. The chain combines TRDV1 with TRDJ2; 10 bases line up with TRDD3. Here the J gene was assigned by germline matching of the DNA, as TCRdb has none. Germline loops: CDR1 TSWWSYY, CDR2 QGS. The V and J ends lost 1 base and 4 bases, in that order; junction bases with no gene match: 15. There are 20 residues in the CDR3. As DNA, the CDR3 is TGTGCTCTTGGGGAACGGACCTGGGACTGGGGGATGGGTTCGACAGCACAACTCTTCTTT. Protein sequence: CALGERTWDWGMGSTAQLFF.

This clone was picked up many times. The protein given by TCRdb reflects a much larger clone and differs at residue 13 from this DNA's translation, likely from a read error; the protein shown is the DNA's translation. There is no J gene call, but TRDV2 is given as the V gene. From germline, CDR1 is GEAIGNYY and CDR2 EKD. The CDR3 covers 15 residues. In nucleotides, the CDR3 is TGTGCCTGTGACACCCTAATACAAAGGACCGATAAACCCATCTTT. Protein product: CACDTLIQRTDKPIF.

This clone has a count of ten or more. TCRdb records a much larger clone's protein for this DNA, with a difference at residue 9 that likely arises from a read error; the protein given is the translation of the DNA. The chain employs TRDV2 and TRDJ1, with D uncertain. Since TCRdb gives no J gene, matching the DNA to germline was used here to assign it. The CDR3 sequence is 15 residues long. Between the trimmed V and J ends, which lost 0 bases and 4 bases, there was a span of 14 bases. Germline V gene sequence: CDR1 GEAIGNYY, CDR2 EKD. CDR3 nucleotide sequence: TGTGCCTGTGACACCGTGGGAACCTCGGGCGATAAACTCATCTTT. Translated, it gives CACDTVGTSGDKLIF.

Points on this clone: This is likely an artifact of a read error, given a far larger clone one base away. Other DNA variants within this sample encode the same CDR3. The chain employs TRDV2 and TRDJ1, with 8 nucleotides matching TRDD3. TCRdb offers no J gene call, so here the DNA was matched to germline to obtain one. CDR1 GEAIGNYY and CDR2 EKD come from the germline V gene. This CDR3 region has 13 residues. The CDR3 reads CACWGIGTDKLIF. The DNA of the CDR3 is TGTGCATGTTGGGGGATTGGGACCGATAAACTCATCTTT.

On this clone itself: TCRdb shows a much larger clone's protein in place of this DNA's translation, and the two differ at residue 11, likely through a read error; the protein shown is translated from the DNA. The chain links TRDV2 to TRDJ1, with 8 bases matching TRDD3. No J segment appears in TCRdb, so it was assigned here by matching the sequence to germline. Germline CDR1 reads GEAIGNYY; CDR2 reads EKD. J was trimmed by 0 bases and V by 0 bases; bases with no gene match: 32. The CDR3 extends over 25 amino acids. CDR3 bases: TGTGCCTGTGACACCGGGAGCTTAGGGTTTCGGGAACTAACGACTGGGGGCCCGTACACCGATAAACTCATCTTT. It is translated as CACDTGSLGFRELTTGGPYTDKLIF.

This clone was observed a handful of times. The mismatch at residue 17 between this DNA's translation and the TCRdb protein of a much larger clone likely reflects a read error; the protein shown is translated from the DNA. This rearrangement joins TRDV1 to TRDJ1; a possible D gene is TRDD3 (6 bases). The J gene comes from matching the DNA to germline here; TCRdb lacks it. V was cut by 3 bases and J by 1 base, with 36 bases left in between. CDR3 size: 23 residues. The germline V gene encodes CDR1 TSWWSYY and CDR2 QGS. The CDR3 coding sequence is TGTGCTCTTGGGGACCGGGGAGGGTTCCTCTTTGGGGGTCCCACCAGATGCACCGATAAACTCATCTTT. Translated, it gives CALGDRGGFLFGGPTRCTDKLIF.

There are many counts of this clone. The TCRdb protein, from a much larger clone, departs from this DNA's translation at residue 12, likely by read error; the protein shown derives from the DNA. The CDR3 spells CACDTVGGIRRLHTDKLIF. The DNA of the CDR3 is TGTGCCTGTGACACCGTAGGGGGGATACGCCGGCTCCACACCGATAAACTCATCTTT. The chain uses TRDV2 and TRDJ1; 10 bases match TRDD3. This CDR3 region has 19 residues. The germline CDR1 and CDR2 sequences are GEAIGNYY and EKD. The ends lost 0 bases at V and 0 bases at J; junction bases unmatched: 12.

With regard to this clone: This DNA's translation differs at residue 16 from TCRdb's protein, which comes from a much larger clone; a read error is likely, and the protein shown is translated from the DNA. The J gene was not called, though the V gene is TRDV2; TRDD3 is the table's D call, not checked against the DNA. The CDR3 totals 17 residues. Germline lookup yields CDR1 GEAIGNYY and CDR2 EKD. Here the CDR3 DNA reads TGTGCCTGTGACTCCCTCAGTACTGGGGGATACACCGATAAACTCACCTTT. It encodes CACDSLSTGGYTDKLTF.

This clone has more than one count but fewer than ten. Only one base separates this from a far larger clonotype, so it likely reflects a read error. Other nucleotide sequences in the sample specify the same CDR3. The chain recombines TRDV2 with TRDJ3; TRDD3 matches at 7 bases. Because TCRdb records no J gene, it was assigned here through a match of the DNA to germline. The CDR3 contains 17 residues. Looked up from germline, CDR1 is GEAIGNYY and CDR2 is EKD. CDR3 sequence: CACDGYWGAWDTRQMFF. CDR3 in DNA: TGTGCCTGTGACGGGTACTGGGGAGCCTGGGACACCAGACAGATGTTTTTC.

As concerns this clone: Since a far larger clone is one base different, this is likely a read error. Other DNA sequences within the sample encode an identical CDR3. V usage is TRDV3 and J usage is TRDJ1, with 7 nucleotides matching TRDD3. The CDR3 runs 13 residues. The germline gives CDR1 TVYSNPD, CDR2 GDNSRS (reference sequence). V was pared by 3 bases and J by 11 bases, with 15 bases of the junction left unmatched. This CDR3 is CAFCPDWGCWLIF. Written as DNA, the CDR3 is TGTGCCTTCTGTCCCGACTGGGGATGTTGGCTCATCTTT.

A remark on this clone: Translating this DNA gives a protein that differs at residue 21 from the TCRdb one, which belongs to a much larger clone; a read error is likely, and the protein shown is this translation. The rearrangement joins TRDV1 to TRDJ2; 12 positions agree with TRDD3. The J gene was not available in TCRdb and was assigned here by matching the DNA to germline segments. CDR1 and CDR2 from the germline V gene are TSWWSYY and QGS. This CDR3 comprises 25 residues. The CDR3 DNA reads TGTGCTCTTGGGGCCACGTCCTTTACCTCTACACCTTTGTACTGGGGGATACAGGGGACAGTACAACTCTTCTTT. Translated: CALGATSFTSTPLYWGIQGTVQLFF.

This clone was recorded at least ten times. The mismatch at residue 3 between this DNA's translation and the TCRdb protein of a much larger clone likely reflects a read error; the protein shown is translated from the DNA. This chain links TRDV1 with TRDJ1; TRDD3 matches at 12 bases. The CDR3 runs to 20 residues. Germline lookup yields CDR1 TSWWSYY and CDR2 QGS. The CDR3 nucleotides are TGTGCTATTGGGGAAGGTCTACCGTACTGGGGGATACCGTACACCGATAAACTCATCTTT. Translated: CAIGEGLPYWGIPYTDKLIF.

This clone was counted many times. The protein in TCRdb stems from a much larger clone and differs at residue 17 from this DNA's translation, likely a read error; here the protein is translated from the DNA. The same CDR3 is also encoded by other DNA sequences in this sample. The chain has TRDV2 and TRDJ1; TRDD3 aligns across 9 bases. No J gene is reported in TCRdb; it was inferred here by comparing the DNA with germline. Germline loops: CDR1 GEAIGNYY, CDR2 EKD. CDR3 length: 21 residues. The CDR3 coding sequence is TGTGCCTGTGACACTCTTGTTCCTACTATCGTACTGGGGGACCACACCGAGAAACTCATCTTT. It specifies CACDTLVPTIVLGDHTEKLIF.

This clone was seen only a few times. This may arise from a read error, as a much more abundant clone is one base away. J is TRDJ1 and V is TRDV1; no firm D call. V was trimmed by 4 bases and J by 0 bases, leaving 33 bases between them. The germline gives CDR1 TSWWSYY, CDR2 QGS. The CDR3 has 22 amino acids. The chain's CDR3 is CALGGLVDPSGAEDPYTDKLIF. The CDR3 DNA is TGTGCTCTTGGGGGACTAGTTGATCCCTCTGGTGCCGAGGACCCCTACACCGATAAACTCATCTTT.

The table lists this clone with many counts. TCRdb attributes to this sequence the protein of a much larger clone, which differs from the DNA translation at residue 4; a read error is likely, and the protein displayed is translated from the DNA. The chain joins TRDV2 to TRDJ1, with 8 bases lining up with TRDD3. The J gene is absent in TCRdb and was assigned here via DNA matching to germline. The CDR3 has 19 residues. From germline, CDR1 is GEAIGNYY and CDR2 EKD. CDR3 coding DNA: TGTGCCTGTGGCACCGATCACTGGGGGGATCTGGCGTACACCGATAAACTCATCTTT. Protein product: CACGTDHWGDLAYTDKLIF.

Comments on this clone: A read error is the likely source, as a far larger clone sits one nucleotide away. Other DNA sequences in this specimen translate into the identical CDR3. The V gene reported is TRDV2; the J gene is uncalled; TRDD3 was called by the table and not checked on the DNA. Germline V gene lookup returns CDR1 GEAIGNYY and CDR2 EKD. This CDR3 comprises 14 residues. CDR3 sequence (DNA): TGTGCCTGTGACACCGTAGGATACACCGATAAGCTCATCTTT. Its translation: CACDTVGYTDKLIF.

In regard to this clone: Given a far larger clone just one base away, this is likely a sequencing read error. The same CDR3 arises from other DNA sequences in this sample as well. V and J are TRDV1 and TRDJ1; 12 bases agree with TRDD3. TCRdb does not report a J gene; here it was assigned by matching the DNA to germline references. Germline CDR1 reads TSWWSYY; CDR2 reads QGS. The CDR3 has 20 amino acids. Trimming took 3 bases from V and 4 from J; bases not matched to a gene: 18. CDR3 region: CALGEPLPTPTGGYRDKLIF. CDR3 nucleotides: TGTGCTCTTGGGGAGCCATTGCCGACTCCAACTGGGGGATACCGCGATAAACTCATCTTT.

This clone was detected only once. At one end the junction does not follow the germline gene, possibly because of a read error. Other DNA sequences in this sample translate to the same CDR3. V and J are TRDV1 and TRDJ1, with 11 bases fitting TRDD3. The J gene comes from matching the DNA to germline here; TCRdb lacks it. The V gene's germline CDR1 is TSWWSYY and CDR2 QGS. This CDR3 has 19 amino acids. CDR3 sequence: CALGRRYWYLGDTDDKLIF. The CDR3 DNA sequence: TGCGCTCTTGGGCGAAGATACTGGTACCTGGGGGATACCGACGATAAACTCATCTTT.

This clone has just a few counts. The amino acid sequence in TCRdb belongs to a much larger clone and departs from this DNA's translation at residue 12, likely a sequencing read error; the sequence shown is translated from the DNA. The chain joins TRDV1 to TRDJ1; 11 positions agree with TRDD3. No J segment appears in TCRdb, so it was assigned here by matching the sequence to germline. J gave up 0 bases and V 5 bases, and 26 bases lay outside the gene matches. The CDR3 has 23 amino acids. Germline lookup yields CDR1 TSWWSYY and CDR2 QGS. CDR3 in DNA: TGTGCTCTTGGGCCCCCGGGACCTCCACACCACTCTTACTGGGGGATAAACACCGATAAACTCATCTTT. It encodes CALGPPGPPHHSYWGINTDKLIF.

This clone appeared many times. The protein recorded in TCRdb matches a much larger clone and deviates from this DNA's translation at residue 15, suggesting a read error; the protein here is obtained by translating the DNA. This chain connects TRDV2 to TRDJ1; a possible D gene is TRDD3 (5 bases). The J gene, absent from TCRdb, was called here by matching the DNA to germline. The germline gives CDR1 GEAIGNYY, CDR2 EKD. There are 19 residues in the CDR3. The CDR3 region is CACDTVSGGSPSHTEKLIF. CDR3 DNA sequence: TGTGCCTGTGACACCGTCTCGGGGGGGTCCCCGAGCCACACCGAGAAACTCATCTTT.

This clone was picked up a small number of times. TCRdb assigns this DNA the protein of a much larger clone, which departs from its translation at residue 4; this likely reflects a read error, and the protein shown comes from translating the DNA. The genes are TRDV2 and TRDJ3, with D perhaps matching TRDD2 or TRDD3 (5 bases each). No J gene is reported in TCRdb; it was inferred here by comparing the DNA with germline. V was pared by 6 bases and J by 2 bases, with 25 bases between. Germline V CDR1 and CDR2: GEAIGNYY, EKD. This CDR3 contains 20 residues. CDR3 sequence (DNA): TGTGCCTGTAACTTCCGTGCTGGGAGATACTCCCCCTGGGACACCCGACAGATGTTTTTC. This translates into CACNFRAGRYSPWDTRQMFF.